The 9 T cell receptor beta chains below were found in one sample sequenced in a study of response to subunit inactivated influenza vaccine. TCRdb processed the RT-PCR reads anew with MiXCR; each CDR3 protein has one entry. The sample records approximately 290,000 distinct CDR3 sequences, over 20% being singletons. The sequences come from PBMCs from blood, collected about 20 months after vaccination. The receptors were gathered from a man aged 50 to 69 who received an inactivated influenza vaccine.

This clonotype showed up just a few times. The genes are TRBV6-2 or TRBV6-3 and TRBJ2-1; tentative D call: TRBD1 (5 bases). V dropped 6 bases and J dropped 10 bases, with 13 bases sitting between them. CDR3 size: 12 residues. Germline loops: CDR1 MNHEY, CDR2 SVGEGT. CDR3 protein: CASSNPPGEQFF. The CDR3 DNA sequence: TGTGCCAGCAGCAACCCACCAGGGGAGCAGTTCTTC.

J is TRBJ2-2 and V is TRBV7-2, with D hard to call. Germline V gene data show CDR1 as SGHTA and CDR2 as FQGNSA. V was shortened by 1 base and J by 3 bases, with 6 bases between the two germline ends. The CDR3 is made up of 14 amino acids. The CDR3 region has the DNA TGTGCCAGCAGCTTAGTTGTTGACACCGGGGAGCTGTTTTTT. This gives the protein CASSLVVDTGELFF.

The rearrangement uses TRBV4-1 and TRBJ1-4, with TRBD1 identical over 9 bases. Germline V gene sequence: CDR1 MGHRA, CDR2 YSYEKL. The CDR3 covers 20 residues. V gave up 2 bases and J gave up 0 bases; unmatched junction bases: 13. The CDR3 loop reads CASSQTTPGTGTATNEKLFF. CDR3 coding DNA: TGCGCCAGCAGCCAAACAACTCCCGGGACAGGGACTGCAACTAATGAAAAACTGTTTTTT.

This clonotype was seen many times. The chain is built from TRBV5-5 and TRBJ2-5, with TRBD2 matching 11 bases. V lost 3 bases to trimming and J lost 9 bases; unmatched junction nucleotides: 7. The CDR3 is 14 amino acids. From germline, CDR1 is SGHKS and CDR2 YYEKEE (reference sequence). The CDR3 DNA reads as TGTGCCAGCAGCTGGACAGTACTAGCGGGGGCCCAGTACTTC. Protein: CASSWTVLAGAQYF.

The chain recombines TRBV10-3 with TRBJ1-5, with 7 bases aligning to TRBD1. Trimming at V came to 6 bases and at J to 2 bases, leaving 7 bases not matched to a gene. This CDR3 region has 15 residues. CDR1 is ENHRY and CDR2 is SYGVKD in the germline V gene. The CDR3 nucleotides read TGTGCCATCAGGGCAGGGGGGTCGGGCAATCAGCCCCAGCATTTT. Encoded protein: CAIRAGGSGNQPQHF.

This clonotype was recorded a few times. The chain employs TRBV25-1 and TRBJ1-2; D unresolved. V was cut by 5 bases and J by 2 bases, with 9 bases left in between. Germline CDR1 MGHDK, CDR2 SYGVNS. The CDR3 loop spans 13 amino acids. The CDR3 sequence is CASSRAGNYGYTF. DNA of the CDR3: TGTGCCAGCAGTAGGGCTGGAAACTATGGCTACACCTTC.

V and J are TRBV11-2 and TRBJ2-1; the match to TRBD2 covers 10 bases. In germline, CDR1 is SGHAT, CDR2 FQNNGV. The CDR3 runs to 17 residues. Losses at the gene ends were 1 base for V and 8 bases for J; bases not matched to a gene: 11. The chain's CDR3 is CASSLGFSGGAFDEQFF. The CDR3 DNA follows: TGTGCCAGCAGCTTAGGGTTCAGCGGGGGGGCCTTCGATGAGCAGTTCTTC.

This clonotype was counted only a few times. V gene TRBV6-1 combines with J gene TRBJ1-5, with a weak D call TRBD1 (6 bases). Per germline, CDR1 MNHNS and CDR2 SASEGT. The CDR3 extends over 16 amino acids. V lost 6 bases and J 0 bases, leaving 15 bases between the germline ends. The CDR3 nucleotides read TGTGCCAGCAGACTAACAGGGCTTCCTAGCAATCAGCCCCAGCATTTT. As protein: CASRLTGLPSNQPQHF.

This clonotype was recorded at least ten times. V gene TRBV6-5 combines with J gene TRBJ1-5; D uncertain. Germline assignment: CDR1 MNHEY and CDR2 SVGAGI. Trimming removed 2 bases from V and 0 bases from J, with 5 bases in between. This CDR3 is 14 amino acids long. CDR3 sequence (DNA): TGTGCCAGCAGTTACAAGTATAGCAATCAGCCCCAGCATTTT. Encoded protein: CASSYKYSNQPQHF.